This passage covers 26 T cell receptor beta chains from one sample sequenced in a study of blood T cell repertoires in COVID-19. The method was immunoSEQ multiplex PCR; TCRdb's version includes in-frame clones alone and lacks a portion of them. The data contain about 400,000 clones, roughly 89% of them singletons. Material for sequencing was PBMCs or T cells enriched from blood (not recorded which). All receptors derive from a woman in her twenties or thirties who had recovered from COVID-19.

The rearrangement uses TRBV24-1 and TRBJ2-7; D possibly corresponds to TRBD1 (6 bases). Looked up from germline, CDR1 is KGHDR and CDR2 is SFDVKD. CDR3 length: 13 residues. With 3 bases removed from V and 4 bases from J, the gap between germline ends came to 9 bases. The CDR3 DNA sequence: TGTGCCACCAGTGATAGGACAGCTTACGAGCAGTACTTC. Translated, it gives CATSDRTAYEQYF.

This clone appeared a single time. The chain couples TRBV19 to TRBJ1-3, with 7 bases matching TRBD1. V lost 3 bases to trimming and J lost 5 bases; unmatched junction nucleotides: 16. The germline V gene encodes CDR1 LNHDA and CDR2 SQIVND (reference sequence). CDR3 size: 18 residues. The CDR3, as DNA: TGTGCCAGTAGTATCCCCGGAGCAGGGGGTATTGATAGAAACACCATATATTTT. Translated, it gives CASSIPGAGGIDRNTIYF.

The rearrangement uses TRBV29-1 and TRBJ2-1, with D possibly matching TRBD1 (6 bases). Germline V gene sequence: CDR1 SQVTM, CDR2 ANQGSEA. The CDR3 runs to 12 residues. V was clipped by 4 bases and J by 8 bases, with 12 bases between them. The DNA for the CDR3 is TGCAGCGTTGTGCAGGGGATCGATGAGCAGTTCTTC. As protein: CSVVQGIDEQFF.

The chain recombines TRBV11-2 with TRBJ2-2; TRBD1 matches 7 bases. V shed 8 bases and J 2 bases; nucleotides not matched to a gene: 5. The V gene's germline CDR1 is SGHAT and CDR2 FQNNGV. The CDR3 sequence is 14 residues long. CDR3 region: CASETGSNTGELFF. DNA for the CDR3: TGTGCCAGCGAGACAGGGTCCAACACCGGGGAGCTGTTTTTT.

This clone was seen once. The J gene is TRBJ1-5, the V gene TRBV3-1 (or the pseudogene TRBV3-2); D is unresolved. Trimming pared 1 base from V and 4 bases from J, leaving 8 bases between. This CDR3 has 14 residues. The V gene's germline CDR1 is LGHDT and CDR2 YNNKEL (reference sequence). The CDR3 protein is CASSQVSGNQPQHF. The CDR3 nucleotides read TGTGCCAGCAGCCAAGTTTCCGGTAATCAGCCCCAGCATTTT.

V gene TRBV11-2 combines with J gene TRBJ1-2; no reliable D call. Deletions cut 0 bases from V and 13 bases from J, with 21 bases between. The CDR3 runs 15 residues. Germline V gene lookup returns CDR1 SGHAT and CDR2 FQNNGV. This CDR3 is CASSLESGRGRPFTF. CDR3 nucleotide sequence: TGTGCCAGCAGCTTAGAGAGTGGTAGAGGGAGGCCATTCACCTTC.

The chain is built from TRBV29-1 and TRBJ2-7; TRBD1 matches at 9 bases. The CDR3 runs to 13 residues. CDR1 is SQVTM and CDR2 is ANQGSEA in the germline V gene. J lost 4 bases, V lost 3 bases, and 4 bases had no gene match. Here the CDR3 reads CSVDGTGRYEQYF. The CDR3 nucleotides read TGCAGCGTTGATGGGACAGGGAGATACGAGCAGTACTTC.

The chain joins TRBV18 to TRBJ1-2; D is uncertain. Germline V gene sequence: CDR1 KGHSH, CDR2 LQKENI. V was shortened by 4 bases and J by 6 bases, with 12 bases between the two germline ends. CDR3 length: 13 amino acids. The CDR3 DNA sequence: TGTGCCAGCTCACTCGGGAGAGATAATGGCTACACCTTC. Translated, it gives CASSLGRDNGYTF.

The chain links TRBV9 to TRBJ1-3, with D tentatively TRBD1 (6 bases). The V end lost 0 bases, the J end lost 7 bases, and 17 bases lay between the germline ends. The CDR3 spans 16 residues. The germline gives CDR1 SGDLS, CDR2 YYNGEE. The CDR3 spells CASSVGVPGVRNTIYF. DNA for the CDR3: TGTGCCAGCAGCGTAGGAGTGCCAGGGGTTCGGAACACCATATATTTT.

The chain combines TRBV28 with TRBJ2-7; TRBD1 agrees at 11 bases. With 4 bases clipped from V and 4 bases from J, the junction kept 6 bases outside the gene matches. CDR1 MDHEN and CDR2 SYDVKM come from the germline V gene. This CDR3 region has 15 residues. The CDR3 sequence: CASSSTGTGGYEQYF. CDR3 DNA: TGTGCCAGCAGTTCAACCGGGACAGGGGGTTACGAGCAGTACTTC.

The chain is built from TRBV5-6 and TRBJ2-7; 10 bases align to TRBD1. This CDR3 contains 14 residues. The J segment lost 3 bases and the V segment lost 8 bases, leaving 8 bases of the junction unmatched. The germline V gene encodes CDR1 SGHDT and CDR2 YYEEEE. CDR3 nucleotides: TGTGCCAGTCGCCCGGGACAGGGGAGCTACGAGCAGTACTTC. It translates to CASRPGQGSYEQYF.

This chain uses TRBV4-1 with TRBJ2-7; TRBD2 agrees at 7 bases. Germline V gene lookup returns CDR1 MGHRA and CDR2 YSYEKL. V gave up 0 bases and J gave up 2 bases; unmatched junction bases: 4. This CDR3 is 15 amino acids long. The CDR3 here is CASSQEPAGTYEQYF. The CDR3 DNA is TGCGCCAGCAGCCAAGAACCAGCGGGAACCTACGAGCAGTACTTC.

J is TRBJ1-2 and V is TRBV5-1; D is unclear. The CDR3 has 17 amino acids. In germline, CDR1 is SGHRS, CDR2 YFSETQ. Trimming took 3 bases from V and 6 from J, leaving 24 bases between them. The CDR3 coding sequence is TGCGCCAGCAGCTCATTTATTAGGACTGACCTGGACCATGGCTACACCTTC. It codes for CASSSFIRTDLDHGYTF. Combining the CDR3 with reference TRBV5-1 and TRBJ1-2 gives the whole variable domain KAGVTQTPRYLIKTRGQQVTLSCSPISGHRSVSWYQQTPGQGLQFLFEYFSETQRNKGNFPGRFSGRQFSNSRSEMNVSTLELGDSALYLCASSSFIRTDLDHGYTFGSGTRLTVV.

V usage is TRBV7-3 and J usage is TRBJ2-1; TRBD1 matches 9 bases. Germline V gene lookup returns CDR1 SGHTA and CDR2 FQGTGA. The ends lost 2 bases at V and 5 bases at J; junction bases unmatched: 4. The CDR3 is 15 amino acids. The CDR3 is CASSLAGQGNNEQFF. The CDR3 nucleotides are TGTGCCAGCAGCTTAGCGGGACAGGGAAACAATGAGCAGTTCTTC.

The chain has TRBV12-5 and TRBJ2-1; D is perhaps TRBD2 (5 bases). V shed 2 bases and J shed 5 bases, with 10 bases lying between them. The CDR3 has 14 residues. Germline CDR1 is LGHNT and CDR2 is FRNRAP. The CDR3 DNA is TGTGCTAGTGGTTTGAATTCCGGGGACAATGAGCAGTTCTTC. As protein: CASGLNSGDNEQFF.

This clone was counted once. The chain couples TRBV7-2 to TRBJ2-7; TRBD2 is a possible D gene (6 bases). V gave up 6 bases and J gave up 0 bases, with 15 bases separating them. Per germline, CDR1 SGHTA and CDR2 FQGNSA. The CDR3 consists of 15 residues. As DNA, the CDR3 is TGTGCCAGCAGTGTGGGGGAGACTAGCTCCTACGAGCAGTACTTC. Translating it yields CASSVGETSSYEQYF.

J is TRBJ1-6 and V is TRBV4-2; D is ambiguous. Deletions cut 0 bases from V and 6 bases from J, with 12 bases between. Germline V gene lookup returns CDR1 LGHNA and CDR2 YNFKEQ. The CDR3 sequence is 16 residues long. The chain's CDR3 is CASSQDSRGFNSPLHF. The DNA of the CDR3 is TGTGCCAGCAGCCAAGATTCTCGGGGATTTAATTCACCCCTCCACTTT.

The chain carries TRBV11-2 and TRBJ2-3; unclear D gene. V lost 1 base to trimming and J lost 2 bases, with 10 bases between them. Germline CDR1 and CDR2: SGHAT and FQNNGV. The CDR3 runs 15 residues. The chain's CDR3 is CASSLGGQDTDTQYF. DNA for the CDR3: TGTGCCAGCAGCTTAGGTGGCCAGGACACAGATACGCAGTATTTT.

V gene TRBV24-1 combines with J gene TRBJ2-7, with D perhaps TRBD2 (6 bases). This CDR3 has 15 residues. V shed 7 bases and J shed 6 bases, with 21 bases lying between them. Germline values: CDR1 KGHDR, CDR2 SFDVKD. The CDR3 DNA reads TGTGCCACCAGCCCCACCGGGGGAGTTGGTCTCGAGCAGTACTTC. Amino acid sequence: CATSPTGGVGLEQYF.

This rearrangement joins TRBV28 to TRBJ2-2, with 8 bases matching TRBD1. Germline-derived CDR1 and CDR2 are MDHEN and SYDVKM. This CDR3 comprises 17 residues. V was pared by 5 bases and J by 5 bases, with 13 bases of the junction left unmatched. The CDR3 nucleotides are TGTGCCAGCAGTCCCTCGACAGGGGCTCCAGGAACCGGGGAGCTGTTTTTT. It specifies CASSPSTGAPGTGELFF.

This chain links TRBV5-6 with TRBJ2-5; 12 bases map to TRBD2. V lost 5 bases, J lost 2 bases, and 10 bases stayed unmatched. The CDR3 has 17 amino acids. Germline V gene lookup returns CDR1 SGHDT and CDR2 YYEEEE. The CDR3 loop is CASSLGLAGTPQETQYF. Written as DNA, the CDR3 is TGTGCCAGCAGTTTAGGACTAGCGGGAACCCCACAAGAGACCCAGTACTTC. Using reference TRBV5-6 and TRBJ2-5 for the parts outside the CDR3, the full variable domain is DAGVTQSPTHLIKTRGQQVTLRCSPKSGHDTVSWYQQALGQGPQFIFQYYEEEERQRGNFPDRFSGHQFPNYSSELNVNALLLGDSALYLCASSLGLAGTPQETQYFGPGTRLLVL.

The gene calls are TRBV28 and TRBJ2-7; weak D call: TRBD1 (5 bases). V dropped 6 bases and J dropped 5 bases, with 20 bases sitting between them. This CDR3 spans 15 amino acids. Per germline, CDR1 MDHEN and CDR2 SYDVKM. As DNA, the CDR3 is TGTGCCAGCAGCCTAACAAGATCAGGGTTCCACGAGCAGTACTTC. Its translation is CASSLTRSGFHEQYF.

V is TRBV7-3 and J is TRBJ2-5; 12 nucleotides line up with TRBD2. The ends lost 4 bases at V and 5 bases at J; junction bases unmatched: 5. There are 15 residues in the CDR3. Germline V CDR1 and CDR2: SGHTA, FQGTGA. The CDR3 coding sequence is TGTGCCAGCAGCTCCCTAGCGGGAGGGGCGGAGACCCAGTACTTC. Its translation: CASSSLAGGAETQYF.

DNA for the CDR3: TGTGCCAGCTCATCGGGACTAGCGGGGGGGCTGGGCAATGAGCAGTTCTTC. Translated, it gives CASSSGLAGGLGNEQFF. The rearrangement links TRBV18 to TRBJ2-1, with 16 bases lining up with TRBD2. CDR1 is KGHSH, CDR2 LQKENI, per germline. Trimming at V came to 5 bases and at J to 6 bases, leaving 7 bases not matched to a gene. The CDR3 totals 17 residues.

This chain uses TRBV19 with TRBJ2-1, with D possibly TRBD1 on 6 matching bases. Germline values: CDR1 LNHDA, CDR2 SQIVND (reference sequence). The CDR3 runs to 14 residues. Trimming stripped 6 bases from V and 8 bases from J, with 17 bases between. Here the CDR3 DNA reads TGTGCCAGTAGCCGGGACACAGTAACTTATGAGCAGTTCTTC. The encoded protein is CASSRDTVTYEQFF.

The CDR3 spells CASSSWGGETQYF. The CDR3 nucleotides are TGTGCCAGCAGTTCGTGGGGCGGCGAGACCCAGTACTTC. The V gene is TRBV6-6, the J gene TRBJ2-5; D might be TRBD1 (5 bases). The CDR3 is made up of 13 amino acids. CDR1 is MNHNY and CDR2 is SVGAGI in the germline V gene (reference sequence). Trimming took off 4 bases at V and 5 bases at J, with 11 bases between the two ends.